This T cell receptor (beta chain) appears in the sequencing data of a study of T cell repertoires in cytomegalovirus infection. The study, taken as a whole, reports: Summed frequency of shared TCR beta families picked out CMV carriers who also had the relevant HLA.

MiXCR, applied by TCRdb to the reads, yields one record per CDR3 protein. The sample includes 150,000 to 200,000 distinct CDR3 sequences, 13% to 15% of them seen just once. This clonotype was seen a handful of times. The antigen remains unidentified. Sequencing input: PBMCs. This clonotype originated in a human donor in good health (CMV status not recorded). Some clones in this sample may be carry-over from other donors' samples.

CDR3 region: CASSLGGTNEKLFF. The DNA of the CDR3 is TGTGCCAGCAGCTTAGGAGGGACTAATGAAAAACTGTTTTTT. The chain links TRBV7-6 to TRBJ1-4; D gene ambiguous. Germline V CDR1 and CDR2: SGHVS, FNYEAQ. The CDR3 length is 14 residues. Trimming pared 1 base from V and 2 bases from J, leaving 5 bases between. Using reference TRBV7-6 and TRBJ1-4 for the parts outside the CDR3, the full variable domain is GAGVSQSPRYKVTKRGQDVALRCDPISGHVSLYWYRQALGQGPEFLTYFNYEAQQDKSGLPNDRFSAERPEGSISTLTIQRTEQRDSAMYRCASSLGGTNEKLFFGSGTQLSVL.